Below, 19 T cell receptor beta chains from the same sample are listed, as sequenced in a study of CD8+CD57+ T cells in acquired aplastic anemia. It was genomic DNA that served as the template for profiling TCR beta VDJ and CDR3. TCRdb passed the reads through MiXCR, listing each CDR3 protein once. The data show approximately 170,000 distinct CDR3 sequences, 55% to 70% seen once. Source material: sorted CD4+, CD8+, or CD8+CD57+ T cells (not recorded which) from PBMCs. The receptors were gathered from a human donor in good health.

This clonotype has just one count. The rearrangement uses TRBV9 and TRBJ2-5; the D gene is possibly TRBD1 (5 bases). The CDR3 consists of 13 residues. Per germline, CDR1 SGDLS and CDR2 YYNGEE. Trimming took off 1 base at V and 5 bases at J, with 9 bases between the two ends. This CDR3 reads CASSVSRDETQYF. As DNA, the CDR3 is TGTGCCAGCAGCGTAAGCAGGGATGAGACCCAGTACTTC.

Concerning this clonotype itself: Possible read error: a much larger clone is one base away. CDR3 residues: CASSWGGFEQFF. CDR3 DNA: TGTGCCAGCAGCTGGGGGGGGTTTGAGCAGTTCTTC. V gene TRBV5-6 combines with J gene TRBJ2-1, with TRBD2 matching 7 bases. CDR1 is SGHDT and CDR2 is YYEEEE in the germline V gene. CDR3 length: 12 residues. The ends lost 3 bases at V and 9 bases at J; junction bases unmatched: 3.

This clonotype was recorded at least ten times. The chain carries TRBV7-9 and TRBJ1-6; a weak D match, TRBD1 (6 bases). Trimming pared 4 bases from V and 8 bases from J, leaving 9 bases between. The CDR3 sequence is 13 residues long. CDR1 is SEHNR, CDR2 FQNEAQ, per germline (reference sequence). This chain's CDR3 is CASSSSGDSPLHF. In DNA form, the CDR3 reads TGTGCCAGCAGCTCCTCAGGGGATTCACCCCTCCACTTT.

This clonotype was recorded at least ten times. CDR3 nucleotides: TGTGCCAGCAGCCTGATTTTGGGGGCTGGGGAGACCCAGTACTTC. Its translation: CASSLILGAGETQYF. This chain joins TRBV5-8 and TRBJ2-5; possibly TRBD1 for D (6 bases). Germline CDR1 reads SGHTS; CDR2 reads YDEGEE. V lost 4 bases, J lost 5 bases, and 18 bases lay in between. The CDR3 is 15 residues long.

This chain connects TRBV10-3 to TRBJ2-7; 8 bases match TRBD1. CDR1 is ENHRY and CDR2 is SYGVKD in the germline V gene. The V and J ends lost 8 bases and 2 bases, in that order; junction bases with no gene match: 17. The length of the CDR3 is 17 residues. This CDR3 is CAISSTGARSVAYEQYF. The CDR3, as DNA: TGTGCCATCTCTTCGACAGGGGCTCGCTCGGTGGCCTACGAGCAGTACTTC.

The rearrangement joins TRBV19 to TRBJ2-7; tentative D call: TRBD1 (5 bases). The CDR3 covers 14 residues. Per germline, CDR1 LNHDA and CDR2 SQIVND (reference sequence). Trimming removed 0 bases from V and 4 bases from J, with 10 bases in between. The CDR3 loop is CASSIDKPGYEQYF. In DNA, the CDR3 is TGTGCCAGTAGTATAGATAAACCAGGGTACGAGCAGTACTTC. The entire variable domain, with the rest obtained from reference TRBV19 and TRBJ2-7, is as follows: DGGITQSPKYLFRKEGQNVTLSCEQNLNHDAMYWYRQDPGQGLRLIYYSQIVNDFQKGDIAEGYSVSREKKESFPLTVTSAQKNPTAFYLCASSIDKPGYEQYFGPGTRLTVT.

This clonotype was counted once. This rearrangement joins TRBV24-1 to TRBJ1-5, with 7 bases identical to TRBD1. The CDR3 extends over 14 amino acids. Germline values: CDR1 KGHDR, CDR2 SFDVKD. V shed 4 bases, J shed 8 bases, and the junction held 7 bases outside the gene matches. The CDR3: CATSERTGIEPQHF. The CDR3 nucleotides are TGTGCCACCAGTGAAAGGACAGGAATCGAGCCCCAGCATTTT.

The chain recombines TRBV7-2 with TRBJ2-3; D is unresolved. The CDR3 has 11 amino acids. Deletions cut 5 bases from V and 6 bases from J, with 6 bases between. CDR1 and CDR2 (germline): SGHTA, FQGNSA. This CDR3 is CASSHADTQYF. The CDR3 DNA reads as TGTGCCAGCAGCCACGCGGATACGCAGTATTTT.

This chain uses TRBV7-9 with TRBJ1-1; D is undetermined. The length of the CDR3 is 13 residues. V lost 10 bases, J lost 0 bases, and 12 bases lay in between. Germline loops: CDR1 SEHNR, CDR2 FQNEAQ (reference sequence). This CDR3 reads CANSRLMNTEAFF. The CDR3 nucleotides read TGTGCCAACTCGAGGCTCATGAACACTGAAGCTTTCTTT.

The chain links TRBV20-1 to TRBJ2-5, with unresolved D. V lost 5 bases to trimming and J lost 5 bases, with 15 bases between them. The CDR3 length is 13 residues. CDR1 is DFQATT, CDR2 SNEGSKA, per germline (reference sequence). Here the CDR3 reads CSAYGGSAETQYF. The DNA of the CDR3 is TGCAGTGCTTACGGCGGTTCGGCGGAGACCCAGTACTTC.

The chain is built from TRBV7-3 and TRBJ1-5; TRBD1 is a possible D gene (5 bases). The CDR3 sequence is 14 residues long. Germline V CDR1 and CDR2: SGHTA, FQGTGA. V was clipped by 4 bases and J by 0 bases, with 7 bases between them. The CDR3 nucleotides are TGTGCCAGCAGCTCTGACAGTAGCAATCAGCCCCAGCATTTT. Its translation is CASSSDSSNQPQHF.

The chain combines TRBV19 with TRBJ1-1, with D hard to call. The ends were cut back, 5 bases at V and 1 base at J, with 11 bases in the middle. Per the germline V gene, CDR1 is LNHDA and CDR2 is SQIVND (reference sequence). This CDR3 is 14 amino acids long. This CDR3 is CASSVNRGNTEAFF. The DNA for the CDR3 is TGTGCCAGTAGTGTAAACCGGGGGAACACTGAAGCTTTCTTT.

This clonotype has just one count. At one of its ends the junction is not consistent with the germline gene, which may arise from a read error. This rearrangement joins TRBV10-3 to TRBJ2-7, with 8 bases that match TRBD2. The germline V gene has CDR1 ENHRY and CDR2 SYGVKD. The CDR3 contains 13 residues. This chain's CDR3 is CASSYSGTRGQYF. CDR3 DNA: TGTGCCAGCAGTTACTCCGGGACTAGAGGGCAGTACTTC.

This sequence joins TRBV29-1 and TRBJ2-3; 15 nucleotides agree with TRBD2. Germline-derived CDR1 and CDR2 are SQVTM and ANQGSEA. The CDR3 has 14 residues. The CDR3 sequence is CSAWTSGGADTQYF. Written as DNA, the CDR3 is TGCAGTGCTTGGACTAGCGGGGGGGCCGATACGCAGTATTTT.

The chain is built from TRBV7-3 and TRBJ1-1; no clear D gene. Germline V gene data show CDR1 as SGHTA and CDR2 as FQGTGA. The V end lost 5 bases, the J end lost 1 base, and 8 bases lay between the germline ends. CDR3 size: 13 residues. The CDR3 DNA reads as TGTGCCAGCAGCGTTGGACCGAACACTGAAGCTTTCTTT. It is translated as CASSVGPNTEAFF.

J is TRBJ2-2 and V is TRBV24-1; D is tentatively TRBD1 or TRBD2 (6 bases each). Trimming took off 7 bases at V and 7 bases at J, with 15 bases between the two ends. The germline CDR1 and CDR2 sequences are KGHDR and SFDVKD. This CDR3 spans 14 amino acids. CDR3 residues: CATRGGRGNGELFF. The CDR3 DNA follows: TGTGCCACCAGAGGGGGACGGGGGAACGGGGAGCTGTTTTTT.

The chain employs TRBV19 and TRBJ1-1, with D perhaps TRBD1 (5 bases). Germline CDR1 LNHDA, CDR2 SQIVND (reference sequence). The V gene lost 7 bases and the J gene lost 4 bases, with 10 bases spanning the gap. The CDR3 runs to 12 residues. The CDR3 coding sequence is TGTGCCAGTATTGGTGGGGGCACTGAAGCTTTCTTT. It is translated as CASIGGGTEAFF.

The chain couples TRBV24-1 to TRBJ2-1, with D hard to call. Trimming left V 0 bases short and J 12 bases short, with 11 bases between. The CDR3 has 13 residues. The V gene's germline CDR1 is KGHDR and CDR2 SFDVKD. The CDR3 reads CATSDLYREGQFF. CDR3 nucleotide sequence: TGTGCCACCAGTGATTTGTATAGGGAAGGGCAGTTCTTC.

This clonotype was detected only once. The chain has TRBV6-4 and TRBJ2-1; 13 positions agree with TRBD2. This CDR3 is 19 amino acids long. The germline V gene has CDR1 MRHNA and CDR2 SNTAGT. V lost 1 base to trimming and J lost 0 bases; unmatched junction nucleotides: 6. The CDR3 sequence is CASSDLGLAGVSSYNEQFF. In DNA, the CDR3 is TGTGCCAGCAGTGACTTAGGACTAGCGGGAGTTAGCTCCTACAATGAGCAGTTCTTC.